The 10 T cell receptor beta chains listed next were all sequenced from one sample in a study of control samples from healthy donors and cancer patients. Assay used: immunoSEQ multiplex PCR; TCRdb lists only in-frame clones, some missing. The profile covers approximately 90,000 clones, with around 84% appearing a single time and 30% to 40% taken by the ten largest. The source material was PBMCs. The receptor source for this set is a man aged 70-80 years with lung cancer.

The chain uses TRBV11-1 and TRBJ1-4; 11 positions match TRBD1. CDR3 size: 16 residues. The V and J ends lost 5 bases and 7 bases, in that order; junction bases with no gene match: 9. Germline V CDR1 and CDR2: SGHAT, FQDESV (reference sequence). The CDR3 here is CASSQEVGTGGEKLFF. The CDR3 DNA follows: TGTGCCAGCAGCCAGGAAGTCGGGACAGGGGGTGAAAAACTGTTTTTT.

The DNA for the CDR3 is TGTGCCAGCAGCTTGACACGGCTCGGGACTGAAGCTTTCTTT. Encoded protein: CASSLTRLGTEAFF. The V call is TRBV5-6, the J call TRBJ1-1; D call uncertain. The CDR3 spans 14 residues. V lost 1 base to trimming and J lost 5 bases, with 12 bases between them. The germline V gene has CDR1 SGHDT and CDR2 YYEEEE. The entire variable domain, with the rest obtained from reference TRBV5-6 and TRBJ1-1, is as follows: DAGVTQSPTHLIKTRGQQVTLRCSPKSGHDTVSWYQQALGQGPQFIFQYYEEEERQRGNFPDRFSGHQFPNYSSELNVNALLLGDSALYLCASSLTRLGTEAFFGQGTRLTVV.

This clone was detected only once. The chain links TRBV11-3 to TRBJ2-1, with 9 bases identical to TRBD2. Losses at the gene ends were 5 bases for V and 7 bases for J; bases not matched to a gene: 6. The CDR3 contains 14 residues. Germline loops: CDR1 SGHNT, CDR2 YENEEA. The CDR3 loop is CASSPASGANEQFF. CDR3 nucleotides: TGTGCCAGCAGCCCGGCTAGCGGGGCGAATGAGCAGTTCTTC.

V gene TRBV19 combines with J gene TRBJ1-6; 10 bases line up with TRBD1. Germline lookup yields CDR1 LNHDA and CDR2 SQIVND (reference sequence). The CDR3 has 14 residues. The junction had 3 bases not matched to a gene; V was cut back by 5 bases and J by 8 bases. The CDR3 loop reads CASSGGTGDSPLHF. CDR3 DNA: TGTGCCAGTAGTGGAGGGACAGGGGATTCACCCCTCCACTTT.

This chain connects TRBV14 to TRBJ1-4; D might be TRBD1 (6 bases). Trimming cost V 2 bases and J 0 bases, with 13 bases left between them. Germline-derived CDR1 and CDR2 are SGHDN and FVKESK. This CDR3 region has 17 residues. The CDR3 loop reads CASSQRTERATNEKLFF. Here the CDR3 DNA reads TGTGCCAGCAGCCAAAGGACAGAACGTGCAACTAATGAAAAACTGTTTTTT.

This chain connects TRBV11-3 to TRBJ2-1; D remains unclear. V was trimmed by 0 bases and J by 6 bases, leaving 3 bases between them. Germline values: CDR1 SGHNT, CDR2 YENEEA. The CDR3 covers 12 residues. Here the CDR3 DNA reads TGTGCCAGCAGCTTAGAGAGCAATGAGCAGTTCTTC. This encodes CASSLESNEQFF.

The chain joins TRBV19 to TRBJ1-4; D perhaps matches TRBD1 (6 bases). V lost 9 bases to trimming and J lost 3 bases, with 14 bases between them. Germline CDR1 LNHDA, CDR2 SQIVND (reference sequence). The CDR3 has 14 amino acids. The CDR3 DNA reads TGTGCCAGCGGGGGGCTCCGGGCTAATGAAAAACTGTTTTTT. Its protein product is CASGGLRANEKLFF.

V is TRBV5-6 and J is TRBJ2-1; 7 bases align to TRBD1. This CDR3 is 13 amino acids long. The ends lost 6 bases at V and 9 bases at J; junction bases unmatched: 9. CDR1 and CDR2 from the germline V gene are SGHDT and YYEEEE. CDR3 DNA sequence: TGTGCCAGCACCCGATTAGGGGGCAGTGAGCAGTTCTTC. This sequence encodes CASTRLGGSEQFF.

V is TRBV6-6 and J is TRBJ2-2; 11 nucleotides align to TRBD1. Germline V lookup: CDR1 MNHNY, CDR2 SVGAGI (reference sequence). CDR3 length: 16 residues. V dropped 4 bases and J dropped 0; count of bases not matched to a gene: 1. The CDR3 DNA reads as TGTGCCAGCAGTTCGGGACAGGGGGCGAACACCGGGGAGCTGTTTTTT. It codes for CASSSGQGANTGELFF.

This clone has just a few counts. This sample also contains other DNA sequences that code for the same CDR3. J is TRBJ2-3 and V is TRBV3-1 (or the pseudogene TRBV3-2); tentatively, D is TRBD2 (6 bases). The CDR3 spans 14 residues. The V end was cut by 5 bases, the J end by 1 base, with 10 bases between. Germline V CDR1 and CDR2: LGHDT, YNNKEL (reference sequence). The CDR3 region is CASSRTGGTDTQYF. The CDR3 DNA reads as TGTGCCAGCAGCAGGACGGGGGGCACAGATACGCAGTATTTT.